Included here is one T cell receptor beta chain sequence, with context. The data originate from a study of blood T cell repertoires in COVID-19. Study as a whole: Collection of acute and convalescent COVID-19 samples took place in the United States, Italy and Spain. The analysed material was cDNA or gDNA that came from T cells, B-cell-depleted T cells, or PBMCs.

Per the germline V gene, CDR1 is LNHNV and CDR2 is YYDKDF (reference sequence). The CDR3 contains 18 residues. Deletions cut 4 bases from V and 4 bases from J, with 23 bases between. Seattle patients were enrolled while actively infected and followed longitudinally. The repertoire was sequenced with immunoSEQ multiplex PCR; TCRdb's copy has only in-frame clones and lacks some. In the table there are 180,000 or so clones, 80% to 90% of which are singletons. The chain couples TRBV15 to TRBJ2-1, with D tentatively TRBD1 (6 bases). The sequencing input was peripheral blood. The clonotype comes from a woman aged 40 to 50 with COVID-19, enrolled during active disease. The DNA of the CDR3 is TGTGCCACCAGCATTAGAGGGGTCAGGGGACCCACATACAATGAGCAGTTCTTC. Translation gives CATSIRGVRGPTYNEQFF.